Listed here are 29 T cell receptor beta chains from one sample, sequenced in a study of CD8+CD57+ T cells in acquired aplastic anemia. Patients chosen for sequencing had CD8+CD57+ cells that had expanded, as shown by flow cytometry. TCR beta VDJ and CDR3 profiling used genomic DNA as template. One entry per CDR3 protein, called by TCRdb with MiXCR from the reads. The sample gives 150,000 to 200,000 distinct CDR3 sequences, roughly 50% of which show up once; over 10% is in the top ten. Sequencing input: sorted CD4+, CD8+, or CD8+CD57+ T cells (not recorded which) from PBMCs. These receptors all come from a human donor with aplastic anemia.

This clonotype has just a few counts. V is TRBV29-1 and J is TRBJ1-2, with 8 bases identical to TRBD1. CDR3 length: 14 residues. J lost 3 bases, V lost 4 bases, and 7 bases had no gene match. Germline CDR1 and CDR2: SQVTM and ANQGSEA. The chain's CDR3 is CSVVLTGGDYGYTF. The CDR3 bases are TGCAGCGTTGTTCTAACAGGGGGGGACTATGGCTACACCTTC.

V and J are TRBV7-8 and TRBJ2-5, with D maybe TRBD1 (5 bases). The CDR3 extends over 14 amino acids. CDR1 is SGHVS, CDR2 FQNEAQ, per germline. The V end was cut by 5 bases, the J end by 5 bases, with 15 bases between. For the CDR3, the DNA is TGTGCCAGCAGCCTAAGGGCCAGGGCGGAGACCCAGTACTTC. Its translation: CASSLRARAETQYF.

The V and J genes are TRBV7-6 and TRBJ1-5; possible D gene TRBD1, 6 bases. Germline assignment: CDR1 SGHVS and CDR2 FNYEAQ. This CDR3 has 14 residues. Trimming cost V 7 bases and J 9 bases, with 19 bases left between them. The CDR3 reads CASTPAGPQGPQHF. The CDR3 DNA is TGTGCCAGCACCCCGGCAGGACCACAGGGGCCCCAGCATTTT.

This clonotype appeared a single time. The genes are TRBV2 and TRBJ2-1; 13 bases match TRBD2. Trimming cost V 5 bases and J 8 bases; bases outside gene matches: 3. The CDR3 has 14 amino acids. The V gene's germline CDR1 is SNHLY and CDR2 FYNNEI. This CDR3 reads CASSPTSGGDEQFF. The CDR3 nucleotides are TGTGCCAGCAGTCCCACTAGCGGGGGGGATGAGCAGTTCTTC.

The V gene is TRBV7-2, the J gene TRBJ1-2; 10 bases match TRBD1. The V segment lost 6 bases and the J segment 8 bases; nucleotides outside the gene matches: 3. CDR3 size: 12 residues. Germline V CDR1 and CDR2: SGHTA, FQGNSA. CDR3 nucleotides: TGTGCCAGCAGGGGGACAGGGGTCGGCTACACCTTC. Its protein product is CASRGTGVGYTF.

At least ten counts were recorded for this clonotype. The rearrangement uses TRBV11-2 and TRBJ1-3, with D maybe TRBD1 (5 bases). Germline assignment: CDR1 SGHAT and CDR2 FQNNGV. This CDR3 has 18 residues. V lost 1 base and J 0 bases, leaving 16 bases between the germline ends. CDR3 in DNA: TGTGCCAGCAGCTTAGGGTGGGCGGGACTTATCTCTGGAAACACCATATATTTT. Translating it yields CASSLGWAGLISGNTIYF.

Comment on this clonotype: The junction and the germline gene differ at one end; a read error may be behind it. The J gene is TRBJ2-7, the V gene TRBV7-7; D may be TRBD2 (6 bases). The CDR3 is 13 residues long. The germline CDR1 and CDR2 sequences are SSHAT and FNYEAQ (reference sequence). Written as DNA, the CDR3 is TGTGCTAGCAGCCCCCATGGAGGGTCCGAGCAGTACTTC. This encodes CASSPHGGSEQYF.

The CDR3 reads CSARAAGTYNEQFF. The CDR3, as DNA: TGCAGTGCTAGAGCAGCGGGGACCTACAATGAGCAGTTCTTC. J is TRBJ2-1 and V is TRBV20-1; 7 bases agree with TRBD2. The CDR3 covers 14 residues. The germline V gene has CDR1 DFQATT and CDR2 SNEGSKA (reference sequence). V was pared by 1 base and J by 2 bases, with 2 bases of the junction left unmatched.

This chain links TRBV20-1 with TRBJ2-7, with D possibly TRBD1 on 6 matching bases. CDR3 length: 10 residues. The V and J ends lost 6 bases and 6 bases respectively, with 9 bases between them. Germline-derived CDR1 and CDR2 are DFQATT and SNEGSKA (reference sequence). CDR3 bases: TGCAGTGCGACAGGTACCGAGCAGTACTTC. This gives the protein CSATGTEQYF.

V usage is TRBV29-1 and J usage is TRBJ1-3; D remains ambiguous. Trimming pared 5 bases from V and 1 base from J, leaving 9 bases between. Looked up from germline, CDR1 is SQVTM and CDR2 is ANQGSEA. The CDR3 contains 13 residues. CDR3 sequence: CSVYIYSGNTIYF. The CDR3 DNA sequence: TGCAGCGTTTACATATATTCTGGAAACACCATATATTTT.

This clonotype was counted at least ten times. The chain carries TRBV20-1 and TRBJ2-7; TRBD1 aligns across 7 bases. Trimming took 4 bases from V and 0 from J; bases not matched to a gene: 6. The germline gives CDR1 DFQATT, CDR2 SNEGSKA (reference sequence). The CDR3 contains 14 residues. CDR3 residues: CSANPGQFSYEQYF. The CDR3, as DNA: TGCAGTGCTAATCCGGGACAGTTCTCCTACGAGCAGTACTTC.

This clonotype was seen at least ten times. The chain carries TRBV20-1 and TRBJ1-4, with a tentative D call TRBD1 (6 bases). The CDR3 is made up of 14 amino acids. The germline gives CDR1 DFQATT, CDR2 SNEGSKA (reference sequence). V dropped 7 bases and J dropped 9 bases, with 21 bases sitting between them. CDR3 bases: TGCAGTGTGTGGGAGGGGGAACCCTATAAAAAACTGTTTTTT. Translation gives CSVWEGEPYKKLFF.

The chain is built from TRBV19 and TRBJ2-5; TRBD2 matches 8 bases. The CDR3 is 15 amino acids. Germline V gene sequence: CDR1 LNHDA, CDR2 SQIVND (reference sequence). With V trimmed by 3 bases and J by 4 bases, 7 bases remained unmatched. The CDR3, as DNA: TGTGCCAGTAGTATCGGGTTGCTAGCGGGAGAGACCCAGTACTTC. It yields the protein CASSIGLLAGETQYF.

The CDR3 loop reads CATSDLVGQPQHF. CDR3 DNA sequence: TGTGCCACCAGTGACCTTGTCGGTCAGCCCCAGCATTTT. V gene TRBV24-1 combines with J gene TRBJ1-5; D uncertain. The V and J ends lost 4 bases and 6 bases respectively, with 9 bases between them. CDR3 size: 13 residues. The germline V gene encodes CDR1 KGHDR and CDR2 SFDVKD.

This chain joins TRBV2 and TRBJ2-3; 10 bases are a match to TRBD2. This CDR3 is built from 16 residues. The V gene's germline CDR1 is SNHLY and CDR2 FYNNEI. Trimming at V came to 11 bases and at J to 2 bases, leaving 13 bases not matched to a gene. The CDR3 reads CAAGPTGTSDTDTQYF. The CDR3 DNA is TGTGCCGCAGGGCCTACCGGGACTAGCGACACAGATACGCAGTATTTT.

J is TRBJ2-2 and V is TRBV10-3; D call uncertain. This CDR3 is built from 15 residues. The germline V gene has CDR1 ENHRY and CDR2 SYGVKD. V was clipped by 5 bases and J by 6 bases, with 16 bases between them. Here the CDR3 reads CAISRDTEGPGELFF. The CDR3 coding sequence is TGTGCCATCAGTCGCGACACGGAAGGACCCGGGGAGCTGTTTTTT.

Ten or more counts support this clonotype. CDR3 in amino acids: CATSDSRGAGTEAFF. CDR3 DNA: TGTGCCACCAGTGATTCCAGGGGGGCGGGAACTGAAGCTTTCTTT. The rearrangement uses TRBV24-1 and TRBJ1-1; TRBD1 aligns across 7 bases. The CDR3 spans 15 residues. CDR1 and CDR2 from the germline V gene are KGHDR and SFDVKD. The J segment lost 5 bases and the V segment lost 2 bases, leaving 7 bases of the junction unmatched.

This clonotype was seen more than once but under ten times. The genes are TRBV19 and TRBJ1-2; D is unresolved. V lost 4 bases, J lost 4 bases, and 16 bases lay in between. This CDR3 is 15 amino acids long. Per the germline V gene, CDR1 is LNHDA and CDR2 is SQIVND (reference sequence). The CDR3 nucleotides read TGTGCCAGTAGTACCACCATAAACGTAGTCTATGGCTACACCTTC. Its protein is CASSTTINVVYGYTF.

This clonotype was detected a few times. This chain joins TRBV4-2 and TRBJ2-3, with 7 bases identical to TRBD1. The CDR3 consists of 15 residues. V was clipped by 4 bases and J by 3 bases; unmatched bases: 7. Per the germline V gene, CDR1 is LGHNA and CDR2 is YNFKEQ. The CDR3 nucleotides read TGTGCCAGCAGCCCTTTACGGGACAGAACAGATACGCAGTATTTT. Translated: CASSPLRDRTDTQYF.

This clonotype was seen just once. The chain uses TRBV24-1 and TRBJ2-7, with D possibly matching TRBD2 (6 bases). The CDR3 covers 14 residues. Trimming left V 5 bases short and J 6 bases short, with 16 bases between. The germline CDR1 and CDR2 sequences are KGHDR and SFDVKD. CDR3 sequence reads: CATSARRGQSEQYF. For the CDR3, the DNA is TGTGCCACCAGTGCTAGGCGGGGTCAGAGCGAGCAGTACTTC.

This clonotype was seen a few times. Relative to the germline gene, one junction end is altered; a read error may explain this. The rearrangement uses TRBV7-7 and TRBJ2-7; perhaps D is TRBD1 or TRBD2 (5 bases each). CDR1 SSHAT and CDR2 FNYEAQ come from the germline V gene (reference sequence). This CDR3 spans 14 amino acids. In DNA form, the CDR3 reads TGTGCTAGCAGCTTAGGTCTCGGGGACGACGAGCAGTACTTC. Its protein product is CASSLGLGDDEQYF.

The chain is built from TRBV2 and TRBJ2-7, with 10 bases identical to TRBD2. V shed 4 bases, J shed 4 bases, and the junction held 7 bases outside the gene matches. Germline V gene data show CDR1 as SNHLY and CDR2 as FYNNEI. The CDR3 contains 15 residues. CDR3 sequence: CASSGSSGGVYEQYF. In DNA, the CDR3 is TGTGCCAGCAGTGGATCGAGCGGGGGGGTATACGAGCAGTACTTC.

The CDR3 reads CASSHSDRAYNEQFF. The CDR3 bases are TGTGCCAGCAGCCACTCCGACAGGGCCTACAATGAGCAGTTCTTC. The rearrangement links TRBV3-1 to TRBJ2-1; TRBD1 aligns across 7 bases. The CDR3 runs to 15 residues. V was pared by 3 bases and J by 2 bases, with 4 bases of the junction left unmatched. Germline V gives CDR1 LGHDT, CDR2 YNNKEL (reference sequence).

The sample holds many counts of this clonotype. CDR3 sequence: CASSRGRGETQYF. CDR3 bases: TGTGCCAGCAGCAGGGGTCGCGGAGAGACCCAGTACTTC. The chain has TRBV5-6 and TRBJ2-5, with D perhaps matching TRBD1 (5 bases). Germline CDR1 SGHDT, CDR2 YYEEEE. V shed 4 bases and J shed 4 bases, with 11 bases lying between them. The CDR3 has 13 residues.

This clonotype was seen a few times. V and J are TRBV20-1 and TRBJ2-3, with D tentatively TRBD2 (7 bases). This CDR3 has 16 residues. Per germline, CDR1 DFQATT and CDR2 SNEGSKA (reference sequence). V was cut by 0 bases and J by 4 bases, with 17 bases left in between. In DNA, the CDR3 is TGCAGTGCTAGAGAAGTGGGGGGGCTGGAGCCAGATACGCAGTATTTT. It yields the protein CSAREVGGLEPDTQYF.

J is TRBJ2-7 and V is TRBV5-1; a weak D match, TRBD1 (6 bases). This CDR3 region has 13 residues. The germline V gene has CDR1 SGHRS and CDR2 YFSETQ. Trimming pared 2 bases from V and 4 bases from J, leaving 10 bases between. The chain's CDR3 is CASSFDTGYEQYF. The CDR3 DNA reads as TGCGCCAGCAGCTTCGATACAGGGTACGAGCAGTACTTC. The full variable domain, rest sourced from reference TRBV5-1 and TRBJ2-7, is KAGVTQTPRYLIKTRGQQVTLSCSPISGHRSVSWYQQTPGQGLQFLFEYFSETQRNKGNFPGRFSGRQFSNSRSEMNVSTLELGDSALYLCASSFDTGYEQYFGPGTRLTVT.

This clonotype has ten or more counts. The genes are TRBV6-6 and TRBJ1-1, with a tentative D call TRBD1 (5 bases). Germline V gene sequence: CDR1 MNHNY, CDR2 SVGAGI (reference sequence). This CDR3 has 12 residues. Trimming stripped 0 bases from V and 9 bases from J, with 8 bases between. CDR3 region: CASSYSSGQAFF. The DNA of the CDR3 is TGTGCCAGCAGTTACTCATCAGGGCAAGCTTTCTTT.

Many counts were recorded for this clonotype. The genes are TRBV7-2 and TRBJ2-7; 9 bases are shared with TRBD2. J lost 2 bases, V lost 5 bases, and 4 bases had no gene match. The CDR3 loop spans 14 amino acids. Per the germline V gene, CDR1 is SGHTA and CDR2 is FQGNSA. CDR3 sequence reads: CASSRLADTYEQYF. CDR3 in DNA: TGTGCCAGCAGCCGACTAGCGGATACCTACGAGCAGTACTTC.

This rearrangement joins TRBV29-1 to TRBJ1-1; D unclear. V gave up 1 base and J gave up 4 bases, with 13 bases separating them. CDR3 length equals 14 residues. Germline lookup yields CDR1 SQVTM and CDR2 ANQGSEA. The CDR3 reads CSVEGRAAGTEAFF. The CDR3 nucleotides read TGCAGCGTTGAAGGACGGGCAGCGGGCACTGAAGCTTTCTTT.